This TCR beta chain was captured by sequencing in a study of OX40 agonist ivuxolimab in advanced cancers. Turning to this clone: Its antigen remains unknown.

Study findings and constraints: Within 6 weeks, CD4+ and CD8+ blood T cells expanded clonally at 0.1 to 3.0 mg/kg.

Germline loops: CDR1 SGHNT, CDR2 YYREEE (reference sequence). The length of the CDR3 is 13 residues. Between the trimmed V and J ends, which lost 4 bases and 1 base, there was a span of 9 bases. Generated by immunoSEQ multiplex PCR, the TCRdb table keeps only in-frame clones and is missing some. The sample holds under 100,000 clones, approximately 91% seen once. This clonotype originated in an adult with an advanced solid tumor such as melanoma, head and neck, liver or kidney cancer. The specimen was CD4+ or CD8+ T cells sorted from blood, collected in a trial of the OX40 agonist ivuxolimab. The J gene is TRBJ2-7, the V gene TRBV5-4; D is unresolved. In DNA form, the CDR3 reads TGTGCCAGCAGCCGCAAGACATCCTACGAGCAGTACTTC. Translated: CASSRKTSYEQYF.